This TCR beta chain originates from a study of cytomegalovirus exposure and HLA in healthy donors. Germline V gene lookup returns CDR1 MNHEY and CDR2 SVGAGI. The CDR3 is made up of 14 amino acids. V lost 6 bases and J lost 3; bases outside the gene matches: 2. The PCR was carried out with 60 Vbeta primers and 13 Jbeta primers. The assay was immunoSEQ multiplex PCR, and TCRdb's table has in-frame clones only and misses some. Counted here are over 70,000 clones, approximately 80% occurring once; the ten biggest clones make up approximately 2%. The source material was PBMCs. This sequence was found in a young man in good health and CMV-seronegative. This rearrangement joins TRBV6-5 to TRBJ1-6, with 7 nucleotides matching TRBD1. The CDR3 region has the DNA TGTGCCAGCAGGCGGGACAGCTATAATTCACCCCTCCACTTT. This encodes CASRRDSYNSPLHF.